This TCR beta chain originates from a study of cytomegalovirus exposure and HLA in healthy donors. With regard to this clone: Its antigen is not identified.

Deletions cut 7 bases from V and 0 bases from J, with 10 bases between. The germline V gene has CDR1 SGHRS and CDR2 YFSETQ. The CDR3 spans 13 residues. The PCR made use of 60 Vbeta and 13 Jbeta primers. Clones were read by immunoSEQ multiplex PCR, and TCRdb kept only the in-frame ones, dropping some. The sample shows almost 200,000 clones, roughly 78% of them seen only once. Study-wide results and limits: Association with HLA alleles at 0.05 false discovery rate was found for approximately 18,000 TCR beta sequences in a later analysis. In a later analysis, the majority of CMV-associated beta chains seemingly showed HLA restriction.

The chain employs TRBV5-1 and TRBJ2-5, with D perhaps TRBD2 (5 bases). The receptor was isolated from a woman in her 30s in good health and CMV-seropositive. Specimen: PBMCs. CDR3 coding DNA: TGCGCCAGCCTAGACGGGAACCAAGAGACCCAGTACTTC. This sequence encodes CASLDGNQETQYF.